This T cell receptor (beta chain) emerged from a study of cytomegalovirus exposure and HLA in healthy donors. Findings of the study overall: Apparent HLA restriction characterized most CMV-associated TCR beta chains in a later analysis. Reported findings show TCR beta sequences accurately forecast HLA-A and HLA-B alleles in most subjects.

PCR employed 60 Vbeta and 13 Jbeta primers. The method was immunoSEQ multiplex PCR; TCRdb's version includes in-frame clones alone and lacks a portion of them. The table shows about 140,000 clones, with around 84% occurring only once. With respect to this clone: The antigen is unknown.

This TCR was sampled from a boy aged 2-15 years in good health and CMV-seronegative. Source material: PBMCs.

The CDR3 DNA is TGTGCCAGCAGTACCGCCGGACAGGGTTCCTACAATGAGCAGTTCTTC. Its protein product is CASSTAGQGSYNEQFF. The chain uses TRBV25-1 and TRBJ2-1; the match to TRBD1 covers 8 bases. The trim removed 5 bases at V and 1 base at J, leaving 7 bases unmatched. This CDR3 region has 16 residues. CDR1 is MGHDK, CDR2 SYGVNS, per germline.